The clone carrying this TCR beta chain was counted at least ten times. Its antigen is still unknown. The junction had 6 bases not matched to a gene; V was cut back by 5 bases and J by 6 bases. Germline V gene lookup returns CDR1 KGHSH and CDR2 LQKENI. This CDR3 has 15 residues. The source material, RNA transcripts, was used to amplify TCR beta CDR3 regions. Carried out on the TCR CDR3, a first-round RT-PCR used the HTBI primer set. From the multiplex PCR reads, TCRdb called clonotypes with MiXCR, one entry per CDR3 protein. The sample carries 250,000 or so distinct CDR3 sequences, approximately 16% recorded once. This entry is derived from a study of T cells in Graves' hyperthyroidism and ophthalmopathy. Whole-study results and caveats: Stable hyperthyroidism and ophthalmopathy were separated using 13 V-J signatures.

V usage is TRBV18 and J usage is TRBJ1-5, with 11 bases aligning to TRBD1. Material for sequencing was blood. This receptor was identified in a woman between 45 and 60 years old with Graves' hyperthyroidism that later progressed to Graves' ophthalmopathy. This CDR3 reads CASSADRGRAQPQHF. The CDR3 nucleotides are TGTGCCAGCTCAGCGGACAGGGGGCGAGCTCAGCCCCAGCATTTT. Full variable domain (rest looked up from reference TRBV18 and TRBJ1-5): NAGVMQNPRHLVRRRGQEARLRCSPMKGHSHVYWYRQLPEEGLKFMVYLQKENIIDESGMPKERFSAEFPKEGPSILRIQQVVRGDSAAYFCASSADRGRAQPQHFGDGTRLSIL.